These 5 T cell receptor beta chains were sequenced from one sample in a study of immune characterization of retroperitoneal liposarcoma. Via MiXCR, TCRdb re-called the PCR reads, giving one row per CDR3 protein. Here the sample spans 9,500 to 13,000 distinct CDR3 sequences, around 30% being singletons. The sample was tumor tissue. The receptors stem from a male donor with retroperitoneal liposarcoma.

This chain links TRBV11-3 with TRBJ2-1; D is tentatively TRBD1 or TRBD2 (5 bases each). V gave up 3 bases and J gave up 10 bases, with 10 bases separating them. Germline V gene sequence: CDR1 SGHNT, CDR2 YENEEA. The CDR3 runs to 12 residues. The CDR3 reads CASSFVGDEQFF. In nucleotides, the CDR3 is TGTGCCAGCAGCTTTGTCGGGGACGAGCAGTTCTTC. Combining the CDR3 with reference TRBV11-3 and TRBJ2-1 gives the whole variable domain EAGVVQSPRYKIIEKKQPVAFWCNPISGHNTLYWYLQNLGQGPELLIRYENEEAVDDSQLPKDRFSAERLKGVDSTLKIQPAELGDSAVYLCASSFVGDEQFFGPGTRLTVL.

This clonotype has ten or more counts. CDR3 DNA: TGTGCCAGCGGTTCGCCATCGCCACGGCGATCTTTCTTT. Translation: CASGSPSPRRSFF. This chain connects TRBV25-1 to TRBJ1-1; no reliable D call. This CDR3 has 13 amino acids. CDR1 and CDR2 (germline): MGHDK, SYGVNS. V lost 8 bases to trimming and J lost 12 bases, with 22 bases between them.

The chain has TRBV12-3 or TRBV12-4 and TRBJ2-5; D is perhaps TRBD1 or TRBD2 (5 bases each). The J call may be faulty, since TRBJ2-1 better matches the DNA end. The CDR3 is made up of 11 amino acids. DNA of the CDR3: TGTGCCAGCAGTCGGGGCTACGAGCAGTTCTTC. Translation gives CASSRGYEQFF.

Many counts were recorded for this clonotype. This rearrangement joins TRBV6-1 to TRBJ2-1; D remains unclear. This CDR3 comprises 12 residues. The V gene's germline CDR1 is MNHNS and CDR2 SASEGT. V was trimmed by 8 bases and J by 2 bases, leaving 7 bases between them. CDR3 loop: CASESPYNEQFF. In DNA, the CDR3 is TGTGCCAGCGAAAGTCCCTACAATGAGCAGTTCTTC.

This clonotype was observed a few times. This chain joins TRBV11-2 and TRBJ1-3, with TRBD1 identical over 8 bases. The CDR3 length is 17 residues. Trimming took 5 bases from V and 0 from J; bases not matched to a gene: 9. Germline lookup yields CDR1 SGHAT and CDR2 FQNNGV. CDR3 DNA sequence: TGTGCCAGCAGCCCCACCCCGGGACAGGTCTCTGGAAACACCATATATTTT. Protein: CASSPTPGQVSGNTIYF.